This T cell receptor (beta chain) was documented in a study of human T cells and chemical hapten exposure. Background on the study: Patients additionally received therapeutic doses of diphenylcyclopropenone on the scalp once a week, and this continued throughout the roughly 26-week study.

Time point described: patch test 1, 2 weeks after DPC sensitization. Treatment of the sample: therapeutic diphenylcyclopropenone sensitization with weekly scalp DPC. Patients had alopecia, were aged 18 to 70, and were not pregnant. V shed 4 bases and J 5 bases; nucleotides not matched to a gene: 7. The germline CDR1 and CDR2 sequences are WNHNN and SYGVQD (reference sequence). The length of the CDR3 is 14 residues. In the authors' methods: There were a median of roughly 100,000 TCRs per sample, with a range from roughly 20,000 to 690,600. MiXCR was run by TCRdb on the RACE reads, yielding one entry per CDR3 protein. In this record, the V and J calls reflect TCRdb's handling and not the investigators' own analysis. The data show around 120,000 distinct CDR3 sequences, approximately 13% seen once.

The receptor was derived from a man younger than 30 with alopecia areata. Some clones in this sample may be carry-over from other donors' samples. This chain links TRBV10-1 with TRBJ2-5; 7 nucleotides line up with TRBD2. The sequencing here drew on whole blood, taken in connection with sensitization to the hapten diphenylcyclopropenone (DPC). The CDR3 here is CASSGSGTRETQYF. The CDR3 DNA reads TGCGCCAGCAGTGGGAGCGGGACCAGGGAGACCCAGTACTTC.